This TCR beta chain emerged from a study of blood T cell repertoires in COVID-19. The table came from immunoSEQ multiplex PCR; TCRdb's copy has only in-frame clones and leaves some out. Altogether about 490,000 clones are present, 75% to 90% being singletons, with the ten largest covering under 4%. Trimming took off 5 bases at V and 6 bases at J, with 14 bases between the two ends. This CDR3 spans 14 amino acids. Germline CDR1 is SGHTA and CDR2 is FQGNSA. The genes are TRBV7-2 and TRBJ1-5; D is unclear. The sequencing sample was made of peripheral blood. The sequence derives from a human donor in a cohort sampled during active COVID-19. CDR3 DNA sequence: TGTGCCAGCAGCGCCCGGCGGGGTGGTCAGCCCCAGCATTTT. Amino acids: CASSARRGGQPQHF.